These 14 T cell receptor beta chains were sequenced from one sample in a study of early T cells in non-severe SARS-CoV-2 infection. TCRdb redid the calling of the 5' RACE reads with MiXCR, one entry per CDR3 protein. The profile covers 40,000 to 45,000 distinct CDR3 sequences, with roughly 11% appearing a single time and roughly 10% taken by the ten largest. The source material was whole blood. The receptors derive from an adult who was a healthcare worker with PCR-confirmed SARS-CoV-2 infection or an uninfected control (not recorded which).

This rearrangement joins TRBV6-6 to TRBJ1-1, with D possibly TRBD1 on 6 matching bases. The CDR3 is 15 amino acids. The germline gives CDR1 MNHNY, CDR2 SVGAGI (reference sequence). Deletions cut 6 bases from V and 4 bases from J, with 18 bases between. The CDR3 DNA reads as TGTGCCAGCAGCTCGAGGGGGGCGCGGGTCACTGAAGCTTTCTTT. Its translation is CASSSRGARVTEAFF.

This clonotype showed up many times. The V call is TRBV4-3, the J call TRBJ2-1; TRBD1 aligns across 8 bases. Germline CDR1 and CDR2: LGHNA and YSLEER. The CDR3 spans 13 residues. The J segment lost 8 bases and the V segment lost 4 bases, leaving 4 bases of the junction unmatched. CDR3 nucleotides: TGCGCCAGCAGCCGCCAGACAGGGGATGAGCAGTTCTTC. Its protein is CASSRQTGDEQFF.

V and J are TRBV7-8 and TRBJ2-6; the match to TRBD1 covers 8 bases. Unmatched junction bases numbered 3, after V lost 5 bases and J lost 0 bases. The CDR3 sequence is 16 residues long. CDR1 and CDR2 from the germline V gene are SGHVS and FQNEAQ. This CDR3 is CASSRTGNSGANVLTF. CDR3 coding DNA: TGTGCCAGCAGCCGGACAGGGAACTCTGGGGCCAACGTCCTGACTTTC.

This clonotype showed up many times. CDR3 in amino acids: CASSRTDRAPGELFF. CDR3 coding DNA: TGTGCCAGCAGCCGGACGGACAGGGCGCCCGGGGAGCTGTTTTTT. The rearrangement links TRBV7-6 to TRBJ2-2, with 8 bases identical to TRBD1. The CDR3 totals 15 residues. Losses at the gene ends were 5 bases for V and 6 bases for J; bases not matched to a gene: 8. Germline loops: CDR1 SGHVS, CDR2 FNYEAQ.

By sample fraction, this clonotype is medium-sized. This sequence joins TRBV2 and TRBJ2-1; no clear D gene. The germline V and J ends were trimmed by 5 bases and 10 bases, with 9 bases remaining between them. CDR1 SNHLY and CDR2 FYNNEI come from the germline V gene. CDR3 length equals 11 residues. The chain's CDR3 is CASSQVDEQFF. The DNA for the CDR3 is TGTGCCAGCAGTCAAGTAGACGAGCAGTTCTTC.

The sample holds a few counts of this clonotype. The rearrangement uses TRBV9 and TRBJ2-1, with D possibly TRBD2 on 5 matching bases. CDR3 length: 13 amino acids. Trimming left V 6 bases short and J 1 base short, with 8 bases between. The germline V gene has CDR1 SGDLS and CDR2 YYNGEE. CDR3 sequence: CASNEGSYNEQFF. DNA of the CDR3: TGTGCCAGCAATGAGGGTTCCTACAATGAGCAGTTCTTC.

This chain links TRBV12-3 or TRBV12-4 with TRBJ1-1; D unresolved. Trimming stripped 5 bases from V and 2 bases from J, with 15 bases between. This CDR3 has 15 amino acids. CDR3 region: CASSPVQIFNTEAFF. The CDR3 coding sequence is TGTGCCAGCAGTCCCGTCCAAATATTTAACACTGAAGCTTTCTTT.

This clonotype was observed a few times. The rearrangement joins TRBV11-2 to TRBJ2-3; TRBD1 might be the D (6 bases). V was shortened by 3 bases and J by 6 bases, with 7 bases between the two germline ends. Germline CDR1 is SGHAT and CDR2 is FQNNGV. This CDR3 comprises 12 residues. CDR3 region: CASSFRGDTQYF. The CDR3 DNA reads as TGTGCCAGCAGCTTTAGGGGGGATACGCAGTATTTT.

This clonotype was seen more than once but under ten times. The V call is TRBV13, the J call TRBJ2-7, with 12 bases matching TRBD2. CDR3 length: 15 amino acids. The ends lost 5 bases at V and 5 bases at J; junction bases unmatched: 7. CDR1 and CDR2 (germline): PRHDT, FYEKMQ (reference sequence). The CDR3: CASSPGLAGSHEQYF. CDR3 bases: TGTGCCAGCAGCCCAGGACTAGCGGGATCGCACGAGCAGTACTTC.

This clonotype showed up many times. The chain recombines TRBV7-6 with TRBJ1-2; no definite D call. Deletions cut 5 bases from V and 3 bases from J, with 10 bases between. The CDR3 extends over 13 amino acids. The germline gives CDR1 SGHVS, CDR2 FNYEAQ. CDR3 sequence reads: CASSQQSYYGYTF. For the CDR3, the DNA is TGTGCCAGCAGCCAACAGTCTTACTATGGCTACACCTTC.

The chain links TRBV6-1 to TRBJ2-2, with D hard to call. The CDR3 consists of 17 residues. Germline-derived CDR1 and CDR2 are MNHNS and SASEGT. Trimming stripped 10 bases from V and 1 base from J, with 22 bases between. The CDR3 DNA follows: TGTGCCACCACACATGGGATGACAAGGCAGAACACCGGGGAGCTGTTTTTT. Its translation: CATTHGMTRQNTGELFF.

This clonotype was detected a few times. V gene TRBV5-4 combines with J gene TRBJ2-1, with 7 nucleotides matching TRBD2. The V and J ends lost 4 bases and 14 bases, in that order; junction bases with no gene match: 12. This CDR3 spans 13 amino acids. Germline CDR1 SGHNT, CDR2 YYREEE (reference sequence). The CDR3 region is CASSPWSGEREFF. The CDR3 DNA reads TGTGCCAGCAGCCCATGGAGCGGGGAAAGGGAGTTCTTC.

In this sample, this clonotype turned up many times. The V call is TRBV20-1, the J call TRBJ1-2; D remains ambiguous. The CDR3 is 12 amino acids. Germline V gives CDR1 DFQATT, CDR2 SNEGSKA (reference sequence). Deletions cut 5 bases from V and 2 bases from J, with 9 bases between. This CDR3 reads CSAQPENYGYTF. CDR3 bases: TGCAGTGCTCAACCAGAGAACTATGGCTACACCTTC.

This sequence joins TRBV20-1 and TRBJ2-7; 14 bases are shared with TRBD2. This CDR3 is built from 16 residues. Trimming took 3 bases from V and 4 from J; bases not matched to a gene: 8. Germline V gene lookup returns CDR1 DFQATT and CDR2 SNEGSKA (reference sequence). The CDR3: CSASDIGTSGGYEQYF. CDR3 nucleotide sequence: TGCAGTGCTAGTGACATTGGGACTAGCGGGGGTTACGAGCAGTACTTC.